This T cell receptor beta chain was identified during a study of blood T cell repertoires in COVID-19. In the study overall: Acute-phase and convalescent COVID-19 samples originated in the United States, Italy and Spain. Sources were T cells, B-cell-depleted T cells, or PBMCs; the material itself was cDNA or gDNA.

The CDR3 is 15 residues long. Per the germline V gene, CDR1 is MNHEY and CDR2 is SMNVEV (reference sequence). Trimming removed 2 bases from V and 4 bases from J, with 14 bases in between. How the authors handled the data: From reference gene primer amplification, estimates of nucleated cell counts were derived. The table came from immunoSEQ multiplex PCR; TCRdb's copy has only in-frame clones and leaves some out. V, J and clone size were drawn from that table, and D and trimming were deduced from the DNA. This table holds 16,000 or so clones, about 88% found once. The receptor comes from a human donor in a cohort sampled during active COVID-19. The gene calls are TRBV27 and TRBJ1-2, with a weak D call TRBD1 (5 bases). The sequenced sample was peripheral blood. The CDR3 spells CASSLDRTSPYGYTF. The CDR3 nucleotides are TGTGCCAGCAGTTTAGACAGAACGTCTCCCTATGGCTACACCTTC.